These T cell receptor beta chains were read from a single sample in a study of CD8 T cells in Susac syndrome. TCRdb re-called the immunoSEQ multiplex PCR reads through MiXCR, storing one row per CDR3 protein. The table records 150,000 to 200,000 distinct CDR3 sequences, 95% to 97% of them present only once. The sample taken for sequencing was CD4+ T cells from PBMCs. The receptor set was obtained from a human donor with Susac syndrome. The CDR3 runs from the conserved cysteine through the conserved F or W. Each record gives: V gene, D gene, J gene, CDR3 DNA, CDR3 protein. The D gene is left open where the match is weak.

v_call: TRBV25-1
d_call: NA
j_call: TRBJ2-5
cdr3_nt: TGTGCCAGCAGTGGTACCCTGGGGTGGGAGACCCAGTACTTC
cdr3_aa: CASSGTLGWETQYF

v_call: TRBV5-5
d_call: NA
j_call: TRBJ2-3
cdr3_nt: TGTGCCAGCAGCTTCGATCCAGGGAACGCAGATACGCAGTATTTT
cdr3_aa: CASSFDPGNADTQYF

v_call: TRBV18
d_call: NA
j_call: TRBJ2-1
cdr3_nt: TGTGCCAGCTCACCTTCGCTCGGGGATGAGCAGTTCTTC
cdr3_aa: CASSPSLGDEQFF

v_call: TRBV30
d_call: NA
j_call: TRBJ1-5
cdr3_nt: TGTGCCTGGAGTAGCAGGGAGAGGATGCCCCAGCATTTT
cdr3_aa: CAWSSRERMPQHF

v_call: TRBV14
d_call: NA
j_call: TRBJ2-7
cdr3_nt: TGTGCCAGCAGCCGATTACAGGGAGGGGTGTACTTC
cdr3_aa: CASSRLQGGVYF

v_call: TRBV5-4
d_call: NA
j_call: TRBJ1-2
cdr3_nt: TGTGCCAGCAGAGACGGAGGGTATGGCTATGGCTACACCTTC
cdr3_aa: CASRDGGYGYGYTF

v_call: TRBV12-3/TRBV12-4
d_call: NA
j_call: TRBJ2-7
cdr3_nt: TGTGCCAGCAGTTCCGGATCCTGGGGCTCCTACGAGCAGTACTTC
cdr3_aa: CASSSGSWGSYEQYF

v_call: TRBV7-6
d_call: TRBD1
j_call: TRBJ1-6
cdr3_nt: TGTGCCAGCGGGTCGGGACAGGGGAATTCACCCCTCCACTTT
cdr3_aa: CASGSGQGNSPLHF

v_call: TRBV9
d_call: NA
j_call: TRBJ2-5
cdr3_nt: TGTGCCAGCAGCGTAGCCCCGCCCCCAGAGACCCAGTACTTC
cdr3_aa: CASSVAPPPETQYF

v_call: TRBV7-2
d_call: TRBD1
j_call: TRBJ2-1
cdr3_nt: TGTGCCAGCAGTTTAGGACAGGGGGGCGATGAGCAGTTCTTC
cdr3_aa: CASSLGQGGDEQFF

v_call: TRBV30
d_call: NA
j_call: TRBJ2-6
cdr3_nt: TGTGCCTGGAGTGGAGGGCGTCTGGGGGCCAACGTCCTGACTTTC
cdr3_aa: CAWSGGRLGANVLTF

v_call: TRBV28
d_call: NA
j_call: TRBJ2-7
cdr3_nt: TGTGCCAGCACCGCCTTAGGGCCGCGGATCTACGAGCAGTACTTC
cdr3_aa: CASTALGPRIYEQYF

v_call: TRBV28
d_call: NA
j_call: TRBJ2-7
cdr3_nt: TGTGCCAGCAGCCTAGGGGCTGCCCGCTTATTGGAGCAGTACTTC
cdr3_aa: CASSLGAARLLEQYF

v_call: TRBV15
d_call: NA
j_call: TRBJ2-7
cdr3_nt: TGTGCCACCAGCAGAGAAAACAGGAACGAGCAGTACTTC
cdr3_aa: CATSRENRNEQYF

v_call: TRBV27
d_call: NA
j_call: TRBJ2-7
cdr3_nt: TGTGCCAGCAGTACCTTCGGACAAAATTACGAGCAGTACTTC
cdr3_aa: CASSTFGQNYEQYF

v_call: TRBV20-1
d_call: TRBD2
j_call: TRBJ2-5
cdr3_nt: TGCAGTGCCCCGGGGACTAGCGGGTTACAAGAGACCCAGTACTTC
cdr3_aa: CSAPGTSGLQETQYF

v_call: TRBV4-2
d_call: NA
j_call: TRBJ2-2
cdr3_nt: TGTGCCAGCAGCCAAGATTCCAACACCGGGGAGCTGTTTTTT
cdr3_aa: CASSQDSNTGELFF

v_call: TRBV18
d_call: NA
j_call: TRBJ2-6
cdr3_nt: TGTGCCAGCTCGCCCGGGACGGCCTCTGGGGCCAACGTCCTGACTTTC
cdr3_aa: CASSPGTASGANVLTF

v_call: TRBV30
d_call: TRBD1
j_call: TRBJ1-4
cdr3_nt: TGTGCCTGGAGTGTAAGGACAGGAAAAATTGGGAGTGAAAAACTGTTTTTT
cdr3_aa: CAWSVRTGKIGSEKLFF

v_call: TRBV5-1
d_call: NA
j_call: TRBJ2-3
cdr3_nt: TGCGCCAGCAGCTTGGAGACCTCAGATACGCAGTATTTT
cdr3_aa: CASSLETSDTQYF

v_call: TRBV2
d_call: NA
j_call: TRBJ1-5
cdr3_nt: TGTGCCAGCAGAAGCGTCACCCTTGATCAGCCCCAGCATTTT
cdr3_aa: CASRSVTLDQPQHF

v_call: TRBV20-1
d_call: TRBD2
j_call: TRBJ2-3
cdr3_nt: TGCAGTGTTCTAGCGGGCATTGGTACAGATACGCAGTATTTT
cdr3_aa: CSVLAGIGTDTQYF

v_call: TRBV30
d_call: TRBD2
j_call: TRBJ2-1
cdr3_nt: TGTGCCTGGAGTGCCAGGCAGACTAGCGGCTACAATGAGCAGTTCTTC
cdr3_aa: CAWSARQTSGYNEQFF

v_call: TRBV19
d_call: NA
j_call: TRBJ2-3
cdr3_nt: TGTGCCAGTAGTATTACCCGCGGCACAGATACGCAGTATTTT
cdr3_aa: CASSITRGTDTQYF

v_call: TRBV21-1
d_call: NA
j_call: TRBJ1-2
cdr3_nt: TGTGCCAGCAGCAAAGGTTCCGCTAACTATGGCTACACCTTC
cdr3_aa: CASSKGSANYGYTF

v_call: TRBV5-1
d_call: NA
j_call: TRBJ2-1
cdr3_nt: TGCGCCAGCAGCTTGGGCCCGAGGGATGGCAATGAGCAGTTCTTC
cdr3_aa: CASSLGPRDGNEQFF

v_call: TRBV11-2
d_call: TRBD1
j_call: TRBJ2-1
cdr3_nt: TGTGCCAGCAGCTTAGGCAGGGGGCTTTACAATGAGCAGTTCTTC
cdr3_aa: CASSLGRGLYNEQFF

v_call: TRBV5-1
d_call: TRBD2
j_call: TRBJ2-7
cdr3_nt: TGCGCCAGCGGACTAGCGGAGTGGAATCCCTACGAGCAGTACTTC
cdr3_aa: CASGLAEWNPYEQYF

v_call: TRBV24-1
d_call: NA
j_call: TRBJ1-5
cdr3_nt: TGTGCCACCAGCGTAGGGGGGGGCACGGACAATCAGCCCCAGCATTTT
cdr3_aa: CATSVGGGTDNQPQHF

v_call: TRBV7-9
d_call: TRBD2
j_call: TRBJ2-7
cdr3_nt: TGTGCCAGCAGCTTAGGGACTAGCGCAGCCTACGAGCAGTACTTC
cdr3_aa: CASSLGTSAAYEQYF

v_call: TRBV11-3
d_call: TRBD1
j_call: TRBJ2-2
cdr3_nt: TGTGCCAGCAGCTACCGGACAGGGAACACCGGGGAGCTGTTTTTT
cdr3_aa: CASSYRTGNTGELFF